The rows below give T cell receptor beta chains drawn from one sample of a study of cytomegalovirus exposure and HLA in healthy donors. The table came from immunoSEQ multiplex PCR; TCRdb's copy has only in-frame clones and leaves some out. The sample holds about 160,000 clones, around 75% seen once. Sequenced sample: PBMCs. The receptors were gathered from a human donor in good health. The CDR3 runs from the conserved cysteine through the conserved F or W. D genes are given only for firm matches. The size of a clone is reported for some rows only, either as once, few or many, or as a class for expanded clones.

length,V,J,size,D,CDR3,DNA
13,TRBV2,TRBJ2-7,-,-,CASRGTAFYEQYF,TGTGCCAGCAGGGGGACTGCCTTCTACGAGCAGTACTTC
15,TRBV19,TRBJ2-3,-,TRBD1,CASSLTGERTDTQYF,TGTGCCAGTAGCTTGACAGGGGAACGTACAGATACGCAGTATTTT
16,TRBV7-2,TRBJ2-5,-,TRBD2,CASSFPPSGGGETQYF,TGTGCCAGCAGCTTCCCCCCTAGCGGGGGGGGAGAGACCCAGTACTTC
13,TRBV7-2,TRBJ1-1,-,TRBD1,CASSGSRTGEAFF,TGTGCCAGCAGCGGGAGCCGGACAGGGGAAGCTTTCTTT
15,TRBV10-3,TRBJ2-1,once,-,CAIREAGPGANEQFF,TGTGCCATCAGAGAGGCGGGCCCGGGTGCCAATGAGCAGTTCTTC
16,TRBV23-1,TRBJ2-5,once,TRBD2,CASSQSWGGYRETQYF,TGCGCCAGCAGTCAATCGTGGGGAGGGTATAGAGAGACCCAGTACTTC
16,TRBV5-1,TRBJ2-2,-,-,CASSLIEGTSTGELFF,TGCGCCAGCAGCTTGATAGAGGGAACGAGCACCGGGGAGCTGTTTTTT
12,TRBV5-1,TRBJ2-1,-,-,CASSATLGEQFF,TGCGCCAGCAGCGCGACACTAGGTGAGCAGTTCTTC
15,TRBV9,TRBJ2-7,-,-,CASSVNGEEPYEQYF,TGTGCCAGCAGCGTAAACGGGGAGGAGCCCTACGAGCAGTACTTC
14,TRBV5-4,TRBJ2-7,once,-,CASSPPGLASPGYF,TGTGCCAGCAGCCCCCCTGGGCTAGCGAGTCCGGGGTATTTC
15,TRBV5-1,TRBJ2-5,-,TRBD1,CASSSQQGAQETQYF,TGCGCCAGCAGCTCTCAACAGGGGGCCCAAGAGACCCAGTACTTC
12,TRBV19,TRBJ2-1,-,TRBD1,CASSPGTGQQFF,TGTGCCAGTAGTCCTGGGACAGGACAGCAGTTCTTC
15,TRBV5-3,TRBJ1-1,-,-,CARSLEEFMNTEAFF,TGTGCCAGAAGCTTGGAGGAGTTCATGAACACTGAAGCTTTCTTT
14,TRBV15,TRBJ1-3,-,-,CATSTRSTGNTIYF,TGTGCCACCAGCACTCGGAGTACTGGAAACACCATATATTTT
15,TRBV5-1,TRBJ1-1,-,TRBD1,CASSSSQGAGTEAFF,TGCGCCAGCAGCTCTTCACAGGGGGCTGGCACTGAAGCTTTCTTT
13,TRBV11-3,TRBJ2-1,-,TRBD2,CASSFTSGGEQFF,TGTGCCAGCAGCTTCACTAGCGGGGGGGAGCAGTTCTTC
14,TRBV6-5,TRBJ2-7,-,TRBD1,CASSRQGKSHEQYF,TGTGCCAGCAGCCGACAGGGGAAGTCCCACGAGCAGTACTTC
13,TRBV29-1,TRBJ2-1,few,TRBD2,CSVDVAGGNEQFF,TGCAGCGTTGATGTGGCGGGGGGGAATGAGCAGTTCTTC
14,TRBV28,TRBJ2-7,-,-,CASSLTTPSYEQYF,TGTGCCAGCAGTTTAACCACCCCCAGCTACGAGCAGTACTTC
21,TRBV14,TRBJ1-1,-,TRBD1,CASSQDRMTGKAPKLNTEAFF,TGTGCCAGCAGCCAAGATAGGATGACAGGGAAAGCCCCGAAGTTGAACACTGAAGCTTTCTTT
11,TRBV30,TRBJ2-3,-,-,CAFRDSFTQYF,TGTGCCTTCAGGGACTCCTTTACGCAGTATTTT
14,TRBV5-4,TRBJ1-1,-,-,CASSLSGSSRRAFF,TGTGCCAGCAGCTTATCAGGGTCTTCGAGACGGGCTTTCTTT
15,TRBV10-2,TRBJ2-2,-,TRBD2,CASHIAGLNTGELFF,TGCGCCAGCCATATAGCGGGGCTGAACACCGGGGAGCTGTTTTTT
13,TRBV5-1,TRBJ1-1,-,-,CASRNGPNTEAFF,TGCGCCAGCAGAAATGGCCCGAACACTGAAGCTTTCTTT
16,TRBV5-6,TRBJ1-4,-,TRBD1,CASSLGPTGGGEKLFF,TGTGCCAGCAGCTTGGGGCCAACAGGGGGCGGCGAAAAACTGTTTTTT
15,TRBV7-3,TRBJ2-3,once,-,CASSLISGDTDTQYF,TGTGCCAGCAGCCTTATTAGCGGAGACACAGATACGCAGTATTTT
15,TRBV6-5,TRBJ2-7,-,TRBD1,CASREWTGGNYEQYF,TGTGCCAGCAGGGAGTGGACAGGGGGGAACTACGAGCAGTACTTC
13,TRBV19,TRBJ1-2,-,-,CASSFLGVGGYTF,TGTGCCAGTAGCTTTCTGGGAGTCGGTGGCTACACCTTC
17,TRBV27,TRBJ2-1,-,TRBD2,CASSSRAGTSGSNEQFF,TGTGCCAGCAGTTCCCGTGCCGGGACTAGCGGGAGTAATGAGCAGTTCTTC
14,TRBV18,TRBJ2-7,-,TRBD1,CASSPRDRDYEQYF,TGTGCCAGCTCACCCCGGGACAGAGACTACGAGCAGTACTTC
14,TRBV5-6,TRBJ1-2,-,TRBD1,CASSPGTAVLGYTF,TGTGCCAGCAGCCCGGGGACAGCCGTCTTGGGCTACACCTTC